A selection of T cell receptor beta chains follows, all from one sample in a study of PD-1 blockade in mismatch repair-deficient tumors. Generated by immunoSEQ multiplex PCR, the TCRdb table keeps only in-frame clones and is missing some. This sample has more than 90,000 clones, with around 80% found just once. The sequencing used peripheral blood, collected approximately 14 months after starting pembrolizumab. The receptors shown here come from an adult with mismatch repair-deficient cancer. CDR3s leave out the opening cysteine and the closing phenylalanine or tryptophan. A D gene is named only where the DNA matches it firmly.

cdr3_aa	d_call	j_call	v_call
ASATPNRGEKAF	TRBD1	TRBJ1-1	TRBV28
ASSSDGSGNTIY	.	TRBJ1-3	TRBV5-1
AVDLGNTIY	.	TRBJ1-3	TRBV12-5
ASSVGRASSGANVLT	.	TRBJ2-6	TRBV9
ASGFRPGLAGRPSSYEQY	TRBD2	TRBJ2-7	TRBV12-5
ASSFRGRVYNEQF	.	TRBJ2-1	TRBV7-3
ASSLIVTSYEQY	.	TRBJ2-7	TRBV4-1
AWSVPGFRAGREPSTDTQY	TRBD2	TRBJ2-3	TRBV30
ASGLMSTSGRPYNEQF	TRBD2	TRBJ2-1	TRBV12-5
ASSPGATYEQY	.	TRBJ2-7	TRBV18
ASSPPGQGATYEQY	TRBD1	TRBJ2-7	TRBV6-6
ASSLRGSLGRETQY	.	TRBJ2-5	TRBV5-1
ASSFIRDNEAF	.	TRBJ1-1	TRBV5-4
SAVRVEAF	.	TRBJ1-1	TRBV20-1
ASSQVGLDEQY	TRBD2	TRBJ2-7	TRBV4-2
ASSHPIGLAEETQY	TRBD2	TRBJ2-5	TRBV4-1
ASSYRDTEAF	.	TRBJ1-1	TRBV5-4
ASSLGGLGNTIY	.	TRBJ1-3	TRBV5-6
ASSYPGRGNTEAF	.	TRBJ1-1	TRBV6-6
ASSSAGGSSYNEQF	TRBD2	TRBJ2-1	TRBV11-3